A selection of T cell receptor beta chains follows, all from one sample in a study of T cell responses to AZD1222 COVID-19 vaccine. Generated by immunoSEQ multiplex PCR, the TCRdb table keeps only in-frame clones and is missing some. In the table there are about 190,000 clones, around 92% of which are singletons. The source was peripheral blood, collected on day 0 of AZD1222 vaccination. Every receptor here comes from an adult in good health. Each CDR3 is given with its conserved first and last residue. A D gene is named only where the DNA matches it firmly. For some rows the clone size is stated as once, few or many, or as a class when expanded; others skip it.

TRBJ2-5	-	once	TRBV3-1/TRBV3-2	TGTGCCAGCAGCCCCCGGCGCCCCGGGGGAGAGACCCAGTACTTC	CASSPRRPGGETQYF
TRBJ2-1	TRBD2	-	TRBV6-4	TGTGCCAGCAGTGGAACTAGCGGGGGCGTCAATGAGCAGTTCTTC	CASSGTSGGVNEQFF
TRBJ2-5	TRBD2	-	TRBV7-6	TGTGCCAGCAGGAGATCACTAGCGCAAGAGACCCAGTACTTC	CASRRSLAQETQYF
TRBJ1-2	-	-	TRBV6-6	TGTGCCAGCAGCCTTGAAGGGAGTGGCTACACCTTC	CASSLEGSGYTF
TRBJ1-1	-	-	TRBV7-9	TGTGCCAGCAGCTTAGCGCCGGGGGGGAACACTGAAGCTTTCTTT	CASSLAPGGNTEAFF
TRBJ2-7	TRBD2	-	TRBV7-9	TGTGCCAGCAGCTTAAATCCTAGCGGGGGCTCCTACGAGCAGTACTTC	CASSLNPSGGSYEQYF
TRBJ1-3	TRBD1	-	TRBV5-6	TGTGCCAGCAGCTTGATCGACAGGGCCAACACCATATATTTT	CASSLIDRANTIYF
TRBJ1-5	-	-	TRBV12-5	TGTGCTAGTGGTCGAGGGGCCGATCAGCCCCAGCATTTT	CASGRGADQPQHF
TRBJ1-2	TRBD1	-	TRBV5-6	TGTGCCAGCAGCTTGGGTACCGCAGGGGGCTATGGCTACACCTTC	CASSLGTAGGYGYTF
TRBJ2-3	-	-	TRBV5-1	TGCGCCAGCGGGTTCGGCACAGATACGCAGTATTTT	CASGFGTDTQYF
TRBJ2-7	-	once	TRBV5-4	TGTGCCAGCAGCTTGGCCGTTAATGAGGGAAGAGAGCAGTACTTC	CASSLAVNEGREQYF
TRBJ2-6	-	-	TRBV30	TGTGCCTGGAGGGTGCTGGGCCGGGCGAACGTCCTGACTTTC	CAWRVLGRANVLTF
TRBJ1-2	-	-	TRBV18	TGTGCCAGCTCAGCAAGGCAGGGGTCTGGCTACACCTTC	CASSARQGSGYTF
TRBJ1-2	-	-	TRBV30	TGTGCCTGGGGGCCCCCTTATCCTAACTATGGCTACACCTTC	CAWGPPYPNYGYTF
TRBJ1-5	-	once	TRBV5-1	TGCGCCAGCAGCTTGGCAGGGAGAGAAGATCAGCCCCAGCATTTT	CASSLAGREDQPQHF
TRBJ1-1	-	-	TRBV27	TGTGCCAGCAAACCTGTGGAGAACACTGAAGCTTTCTTT	CASKPVENTEAFF